The sequence of this TCR beta chain was determined in a study of cytomegalovirus exposure and HLA in healthy donors. Findings and limits, study-wide: Subsequent analysis of the roughly 120 validation repertoires found a tendency for first-cohort TCR clusters to co-occur.

This CDR3 is 16 amino acids long. V dropped 7 bases and J dropped 7; count of bases not matched to a gene: 13. Germline CDR1 reads SGHTA; CDR2 reads FQGNSA. About this clone itself: The target antigen is unknown.

Sequencing was performed with immunoSEQ multiplex PCR; in TCRdb, only in-frame clones are kept and a portion is missing. This table has approximately 100,000 clones, less than 90% appearing once. The sequence was collected from a young man in good health and CMV-seropositive. The sequencing sample was made of PBMCs. V is TRBV7-2 and J is TRBJ2-1; 10 nucleotides line up with TRBD2. This CDR3 reads CASTGRSAGGPNEQFF. The CDR3 DNA is TGTGCCAGCACCGGCAGATCAGCGGGAGGGCCGAATGAGCAGTTCTTC.